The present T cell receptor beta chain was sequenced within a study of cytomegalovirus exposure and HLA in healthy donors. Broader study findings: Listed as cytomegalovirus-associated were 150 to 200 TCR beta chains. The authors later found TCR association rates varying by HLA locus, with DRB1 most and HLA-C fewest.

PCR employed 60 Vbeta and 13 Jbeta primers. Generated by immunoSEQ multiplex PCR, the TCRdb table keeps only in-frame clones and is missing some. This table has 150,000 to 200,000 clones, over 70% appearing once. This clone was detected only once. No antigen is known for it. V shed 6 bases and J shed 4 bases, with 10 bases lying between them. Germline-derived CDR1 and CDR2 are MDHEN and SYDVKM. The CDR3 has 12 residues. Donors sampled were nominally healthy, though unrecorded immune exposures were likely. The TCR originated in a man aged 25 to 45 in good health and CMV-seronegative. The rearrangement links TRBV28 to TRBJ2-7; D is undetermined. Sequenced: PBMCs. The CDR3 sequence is CASRKRIYEQYF. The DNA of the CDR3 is TGTGCCAGCAGAAAGAGGATTTACGAGCAGTACTTC.